The 14 T cell receptor beta chains in this list originate from one sample, sequenced in a study of blood T cell repertoires in COVID-19. Method: immunoSEQ multiplex PCR; TCRdb's copy keeps in-frame clones and lacks some. The sample shows approximately 58,000 clones, approximately 87% of them seen only once. The sequencing input was peripheral blood. These receptors were obtained from a middle-aged man with active COVID-19.

A single count supports this clone. The genes are TRBV30 and TRBJ2-3, with 14 bases fitting TRBD2. This CDR3 region has 20 residues. Germline V gene data show CDR1 as GTSNPN and CDR2 as SVGIG (reference sequence). V dropped 0 bases and J dropped 2; count of bases not matched to a gene: 13. The CDR3 DNA is TGTGCCTGGAGTGTTCAAAGAGGGACTAGCGGGAGAGGGGTCACAGATACGCAGTATTTT. Translating it yields CAWSVQRGTSGRGVTDTQYF.

The rearrangement links TRBV7-2 to TRBJ2-1, with unresolved D. CDR1 SGHTA and CDR2 FQGNSA come from the germline V gene. The CDR3 length is 14 residues. V lost 1 base, J lost 5 bases, and 9 bases lay in between. The CDR3 sequence: CASSLVARNNEQFF. In nucleotides, the CDR3 is TGTGCCAGCAGCTTAGTCGCGCGGAACAATGAGCAGTTCTTC.

In DNA, the CDR3 is TGTGCCAGCAGCTTACCCCGGGACAGGGGGTACAATGAGCAGTTCTTC. This codes for CASSLPRDRGYNEQFF. The chain is built from TRBV5-6 and TRBJ2-1; TRBD1 matches at 11 bases. V shed 2 bases, J shed 4 bases, and the junction held 5 bases outside the gene matches. Germline-derived CDR1 and CDR2 are SGHDT and YYEEEE. The length of the CDR3 is 16 residues.

The chain recombines TRBV15 with TRBJ2-2, with D possibly matching TRBD2 (7 bases). Germline CDR1 reads LNHNV; CDR2 reads YYDKDF (reference sequence). CDR3 length equals 16 residues. V shed 5 bases and J shed 1 base, with 14 bases lying between them. The CDR3: CATSRREGVNTGELFF. Here the CDR3 DNA reads TGTGCCACCAGCCGAAGGGAGGGGGTGAACACCGGGGAGCTGTTTTTT.

J is TRBJ1-4 and V is TRBV5-1; 9 bases are shared with TRBD1. With V trimmed by 2 bases and J by 8 bases, 4 bases remained unmatched. The CDR3 is 14 residues long. Looked up from germline, CDR1 is SGHRS and CDR2 is YFSETQ. CDR3 protein: CASSLGQGREKLFF. CDR3 DNA sequence: TGCGCCAGCAGCTTAGGACAGGGGCGGGAAAAACTGTTTTTT. The variable domain in full, with the rest retrieved from reference TRBV5-1 and TRBJ1-4, is KAGVTQTPRYLIKTRGQQVTLSCSPISGHRSVSWYQQTPGQGLQFLFEYFSETQRNKGNFPGRFSGRQFSNSRSEMNVSTLELGDSALYLCASSLGQGREKLFFGSGTQLSVL.

The chain couples TRBV7-9 to TRBJ2-7, with TRBD1 matching 7 bases. CDR1 is SEHNR and CDR2 is FQNEAQ in the germline V gene (reference sequence). The V and J ends lost 5 bases and 4 bases, in that order; junction bases with no gene match: 5. CDR3 length: 13 residues. The CDR3 sequence: CASSLQQGYEQYF. In DNA, the CDR3 is TGTGCCAGCAGCCTGCAACAGGGGTACGAGCAGTACTTC.

The rearrangement links TRBV9 to TRBJ2-7, with 9 bases fitting TRBD2. CDR3 size: 17 residues. With 3 bases clipped from V and 0 bases from J, the junction kept 10 bases outside the gene matches. The germline V gene has CDR1 SGDLS and CDR2 YYNGEE. This CDR3 reads CASSAQPLTSGSYEQYF. CDR3 DNA sequence: TGTGCCAGCAGCGCCCAGCCCCTGACTAGCGGCTCCTACGAGCAGTACTTC.

The chain carries TRBV7-6 and TRBJ2-6, with 8 positions matching TRBD2. Trimming cost V 5 bases and J 0 bases; bases outside gene matches: 9. The CDR3 contains 18 residues. Germline lookup yields CDR1 SGHVS and CDR2 FNYEAQ. The DNA for the CDR3 is TGTGCCAGCAGCCTCGGGAGGGCGGGGGGCTCTGGGGCCAACGTCCTGACTTTC. Residues: CASSLGRAGGSGANVLTF.

This sequence joins TRBV27 and TRBJ2-7; tentative D call: TRBD1 (5 bases). This CDR3 has 13 residues. V lost 3 bases to trimming and J lost 6 bases, with 12 bases between them. Looked up from germline, CDR1 is MNHEY and CDR2 is SMNVEV (reference sequence). The CDR3 protein is CASSFSRAAEQYF. The DNA for the CDR3 is TGTGCCAGCAGTTTCAGCAGGGCGGCCGAGCAGTACTTC.

The rearrangement joins TRBV11-2 to TRBJ2-7, with 7 bases identical to TRBD2. The CDR3 contains 13 residues. The germline CDR1 and CDR2 sequences are SGHAT and FQNNGV. V was pared by 5 bases and J by 4 bases, with 5 bases of the junction left unmatched. The CDR3 nucleotides read TGTGCCAGCAGCACGGGACTAAATTACGAGCAGTACTTC. Translation gives CASSTGLNYEQYF.

This chain joins TRBV6-1 and TRBJ1-5; weak D call: TRBD1 (5 bases). The CDR3 runs to 15 residues. Germline CDR1 is MNHNS and CDR2 is SASEGT. V was shortened by 6 bases and J by 11 bases, with 23 bases between the two germline ends. For the CDR3, the DNA is TGTGCCAGCAGGGGATTAGGGGCCGGTCGGGAGTCCCAGCATTTT. This sequence encodes CASRGLGAGRESQHF.

V and J are TRBV2 and TRBJ1-4; the D gene is possibly TRBD1 (6 bases). Deletions cut 5 bases from V and 3 bases from J, with 16 bases between. The CDR3 loop spans 16 amino acids. Germline V gene sequence: CDR1 SNHLY, CDR2 FYNNEI. CDR3 DNA sequence: TGTGCCAGCAGTAAAACGGACAGCTGGTCTAATGAAAAACTGTTTTTT. Translation: CASSKTDSWSNEKLFF.

The chain is built from TRBV5-1 and TRBJ2-7, with 9 bases that match TRBD2. CDR3 length: 15 amino acids. With V trimmed by 0 bases and J by 0 bases, 1 base remained unmatched. Germline assignment: CDR1 SGHRS and CDR2 YFSETQ. The CDR3 spells CASSLGGRASYEQYF. The CDR3 DNA reads TGCGCCAGCAGCTTGGGCGGGAGGGCCTCCTACGAGCAGTACTTC.

The rearrangement links TRBV10-3 to TRBJ2-1, with TRBD2 matching over 9 bases. The germline V gene has CDR1 ENHRY and CDR2 SYGVKD. After removal of 3 bases from V and 5 bases from J, the junction contained 8 bases not matched to a gene. The CDR3 contains 16 residues. CDR3 sequence reads: CAISDLPRLADNEQFF. In nucleotides, the CDR3 is TGTGCCATCAGTGACCTTCCGAGACTAGCGGACAATGAGCAGTTCTTC.